Listed below are T cell receptor beta chains from one sample, sequenced in a study of OX40 agonist ivuxolimab in advanced cancers. TCRdb's copy holds only in-frame clones and misses some; the assay was immunoSEQ multiplex PCR. The table lists 80,000 or so clones, 75% to 90% of them singletons. The sequencing used CD4+ or CD8+ T cells sorted from blood, collected in a trial of the OX40 agonist ivuxolimab. These TCRs come from an adult with an advanced solid tumor such as melanoma, head and neck, liver or kidney cancer. Each CDR3 is given without its conserved first and last residue. Fields, in order: V gene, J gene, CDR3 length, clone size, CDR3 protein. Clone sizes are given selectively: once, few, many, or a class where the clone is expanded.

v_call: TRBV7-3; j_call: TRBJ2-3; cdr3_length: 10; clone_size: -; cdr3_aa: ASSPDTDTQY
v_call: TRBV30; j_call: TRBJ1-1; cdr3_length: 10; clone_size: -; cdr3_aa: AWGRQGLEAF
v_call: TRBV30; j_call: TRBJ2-7; cdr3_length: 10; clone_size: -; cdr3_aa: AWSGGPYEQY
v_call: TRBV2; j_call: TRBJ1-2; cdr3_length: 10; clone_size: many; cdr3_aa: ASNQANYGYT
v_call: TRBV19; j_call: TRBJ1-1; cdr3_length: 12; clone_size: -; cdr3_aa: ASSIWGRDTEAF
v_call: TRBV7-9; j_call: TRBJ2-7; cdr3_length: 10; clone_size: -; cdr3_aa: ASSILGQGIG
v_call: TRBV11-2; j_call: TRBJ1-2; cdr3_length: 13; clone_size: -; cdr3_aa: ASRQVGPINYGYT
v_call: TRBV18; j_call: TRBJ2-1; cdr3_length: 12; clone_size: -; cdr3_aa: ASSPSNSYNEQF
v_call: TRBV4-1; j_call: TRBJ2-7; cdr3_length: 12; clone_size: -; cdr3_aa: ASSQGGQGFEQY
v_call: TRBV7-9; j_call: TRBJ2-3; cdr3_length: 12; clone_size: -; cdr3_aa: ASSPGLGADTQY
v_call: TRBV30; j_call: TRBJ1-5; cdr3_length: 11; clone_size: -; cdr3_aa: AWSRQNNQPQH
v_call: TRBV6-6; j_call: TRBJ2-2; cdr3_length: 9; clone_size: few; cdr3_aa: ASGNTGELF
v_call: TRBV5-1; j_call: TRBJ2-3; cdr3_length: 12; clone_size: -; cdr3_aa: ASSLGGTGDTQY
v_call: TRBV13; j_call: TRBJ1-2; cdr3_length: 13; clone_size: -; cdr3_aa: ASSFGTGRSSGYT
v_call: TRBV27; j_call: TRBJ2-7; cdr3_length: 13; clone_size: -; cdr3_aa: ASGGRLRSSYEQY
v_call: TRBV18; j_call: TRBJ1-6; cdr3_length: 12; clone_size: -; cdr3_aa: ASSLGTGNSPLH
v_call: TRBV5-1; j_call: TRBJ1-4; cdr3_length: 15; clone_size: -; cdr3_aa: ASSRAGQGLTNEKLF
v_call: TRBV11-2; j_call: TRBJ2-2; cdr3_length: 13; clone_size: -; cdr3_aa: ASSLDRKNTGELF
v_call: TRBV18; j_call: TRBJ1-3; cdr3_length: 12; clone_size: -; cdr3_aa: ASSPAGTGNTIY
v_call: TRBV5-1; j_call: TRBJ1-1; cdr3_length: 13; clone_size: -; cdr3_aa: ASSLAGNGATEAF
v_call: TRBV2; j_call: TRBJ2-7; cdr3_length: 11; clone_size: -; cdr3_aa: ASSLRVRYEQY
v_call: TRBV5-6; j_call: TRBJ1-2; cdr3_length: 11; clone_size: few; cdr3_aa: ASSLLGLALHT
v_call: TRBV5-6; j_call: TRBJ1-4; cdr3_length: 12; clone_size: once; cdr3_aa: ASTQRGVSRKLF
v_call: TRBV19; j_call: TRBJ1-2; cdr3_length: 11; clone_size: -; cdr3_aa: ASSRTGEYGYT
v_call: TRBV6-5; j_call: TRBJ2-7; cdr3_length: 12; clone_size: -; cdr3_aa: ASRLAGDLYEQY
v_call: TRBV29-1; j_call: TRBJ2-1; cdr3_length: 12; clone_size: -; cdr3_aa: SVESQGARNEQF
v_call: TRBV28; j_call: TRBJ1-2; cdr3_length: 14; clone_size: -; cdr3_aa: ASSFPVGRHNYGYT